The sequence of this T cell receptor (beta chain) was determined in a study of cytomegalovirus exposure and HLA in healthy donors. Study as a whole: The use of the same platform for the 100 to 150 validation repertoires and the roughly 630 first-cohort repertoires was reported by a later analysis. The study's findings and limits: The classifier was said to identify cytomegalovirus status with high specificity and sensitivity. The authors confirmed in vitro that a few CMV-associated chains were specific for CMV antigens. Cytomegalovirus association was assigned to around 150 TCR beta chains.

On this clone: No antigen is known for it.

Sequencing used immunoSEQ multiplex PCR; TCRdb keeps in-frame clones, though not all of them. This table has fewer than 250,000 clones, approximately 88% appearing once. The sequenced material came from PBMCs. This receptor was identified in a woman in her thirties in good health and CMV-seropositive.

The CDR3 sequence: CASSVGGQGGNQPQHF. The CDR3 coding sequence is TGTGCCAGCAGCGTAGGTGGACAGGGCGGCAATCAGCCCCAGCATTTT. J is TRBJ1-5 and V is TRBV9; 8 positions match TRBD1. The J segment lost 2 bases and the V segment lost 0 bases, leaving 4 bases of the junction unmatched. Per germline, CDR1 SGDLS and CDR2 YYNGEE. This CDR3 spans 16 amino acids.